These 3 T cell receptor beta chains originate from one sample sequenced in a study of CD8+ T cells in alopecia areata. The treatment was: oral pan-JAK inhibitor, 5-10 mg twice daily. Reverse transcribed after extraction, RNA yielded cDNA as the sequencing template. Assay used: immunoSEQ multiplex PCR; TCRdb lists only in-frame clones, some missing. Seen here are about 270,000 clones, 45% to 70% observed once, and the top ten hold around 0.92%. Sequencing used CD4+ T cells sorted from blood, obtained at week 52, from a patient treated with tofacitinib. Source of these receptors: a human donor with alopecia areata.

This clone has just a few counts. J is TRBJ1-3 and V is TRBV7-2; unclear D gene. Germline lookup yields CDR1 SGHTA and CDR2 FQGNSA. The CDR3 is made up of 14 amino acids. V lost 5 bases, J lost 0 bases, and 8 bases lay in between. The DNA of the CDR3 is TGTGCCAGCAGCAAGTCTCGCTCTGGAAACACCATATATTTT. Its translation: CASSKSRSGNTIYF.

A few counts support this clone. Different DNA sequences within this sample yield the same CDR3. CDR3 loop: CASSLGGTDPYEQYF. CDR3 nucleotides: TGCGCCAGCAGCTTGGGCGGGACGGACCCCTACGAGCAGTACTTC. The V call is TRBV5-1, the J call TRBJ2-7; D may be TRBD2 (6 bases). Germline V lookup: CDR1 SGHRS, CDR2 YFSETQ. This CDR3 has 15 amino acids. V lost 0 bases to trimming and J lost 2 bases, with 12 bases between them.

The rearrangement uses TRBV9 and TRBJ2-5, with 9 bases matching TRBD2. The CDR3 loop spans 17 amino acids. The J segment lost 7 bases and the V segment lost 2 bases, leaving 15 bases of the junction unmatched. Germline-derived CDR1 and CDR2 are SGDLS and YYNGEE. CDR3 sequence reads: CASSVATSTSGPATQYF. The CDR3 DNA sequence: TGTGCCAGCAGCGTCGCTACTTCCACTAGCGGGCCAGCGACCCAGTACTTC.